Here is one TCR beta chain with its context. The target antigen is unknown. Repertoires were generated with immunoSEQ multiplex PCR, while TCRdb's copy carries only in-frame clones and drops some. Altogether some 120,000 clones are present, 91% being singletons, with the ten largest covering under 3.5%. This record comes from a study of T cell responses to AZD1222 COVID-19 vaccine. The study, taken as a whole, reports: Only six AZD1222 recipients tested seropositive at baseline.

The length of the CDR3 is 15 residues. Germline V gives CDR1 SNHLY, CDR2 FYNNEI. Trimming removed 6 bases from V and 7 bases from J, with 21 bases in between. This material consisted of peripheral blood, taken on day 0 of AZD1222 vaccination. This chain uses TRBV2 with TRBJ1-2; D call uncertain. The source of this sequence is an adult in good health. The DNA for the CDR3 is TGTGCCAGCAGGCCCTCACAGTGGGCAGAATCTGGCTACACCTTC. Amino acids: CASRPSQWAESGYTF.